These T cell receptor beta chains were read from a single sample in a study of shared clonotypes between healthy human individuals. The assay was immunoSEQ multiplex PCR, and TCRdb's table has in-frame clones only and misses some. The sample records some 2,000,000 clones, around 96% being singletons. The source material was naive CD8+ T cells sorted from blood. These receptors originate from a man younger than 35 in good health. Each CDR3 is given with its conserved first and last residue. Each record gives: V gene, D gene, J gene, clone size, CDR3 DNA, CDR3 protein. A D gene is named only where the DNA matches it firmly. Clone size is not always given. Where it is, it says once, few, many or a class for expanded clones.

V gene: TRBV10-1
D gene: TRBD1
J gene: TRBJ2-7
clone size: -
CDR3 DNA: TGCGCCACCCAGGACAGGGGGACCAGCGAGCAGTACTTC
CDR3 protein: CATQDRGTSEQYF

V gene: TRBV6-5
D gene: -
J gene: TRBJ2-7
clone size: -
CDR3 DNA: TGTGCCAGCAGTCCGCGAGAGGTCTCCTACGAGCAGTACTTC
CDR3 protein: CASSPREVSYEQYF

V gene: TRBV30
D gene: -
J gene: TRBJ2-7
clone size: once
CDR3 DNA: TGTGCCTGGAGTGTCACAGGGCTCGAGCAGTACTTC
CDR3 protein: CAWSVTGLEQYF

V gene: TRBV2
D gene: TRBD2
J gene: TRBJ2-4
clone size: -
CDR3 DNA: TGTGCCAGCAGTGAAGTAGCGGGGGTTGACATTCAGTACTTC
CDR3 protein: CASSEVAGVDIQYF

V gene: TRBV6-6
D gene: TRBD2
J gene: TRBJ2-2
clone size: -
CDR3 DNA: TGTGCCGGAGCGGGGCAGACGAACACCGGGGAGCTGTTTTTT
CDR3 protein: CAGAGQTNTGELFF

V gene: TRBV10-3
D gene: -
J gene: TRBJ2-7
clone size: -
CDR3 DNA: TGTGCCATCAGTGAGCCGACGCCCACTGAAACTCGTCTCTACGAGCAGTACTTC
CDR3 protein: CAISEPTPTETRLYEQYF

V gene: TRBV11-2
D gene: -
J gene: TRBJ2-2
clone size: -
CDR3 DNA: TGTGCCAGCAGCTTAGATAACCCCGGGGAGCTGTTTTTT
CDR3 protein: CASSLDNPGELFF

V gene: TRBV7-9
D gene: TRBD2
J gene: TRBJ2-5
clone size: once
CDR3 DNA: TGTGCCAGCAGCTCTTGGGACGGGGGGGTCCAAGAGACCCAGTACTTC
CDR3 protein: CASSSWDGGVQETQYF

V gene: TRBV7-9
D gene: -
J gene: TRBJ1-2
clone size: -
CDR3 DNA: TGTGCCAGCAGCTTCGGGCCCGAGGGCTATGGCTACACCTTC
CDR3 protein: CASSFGPEGYGYTF

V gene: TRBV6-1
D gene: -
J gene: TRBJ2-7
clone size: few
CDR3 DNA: TGTGCCAGCGCGGGACTCAACTCCTACGAGCAGTACTTC
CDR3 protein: CASAGLNSYEQYF

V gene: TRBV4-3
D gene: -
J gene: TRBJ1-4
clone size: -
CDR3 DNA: TGCGCCAGCAGCCAAGAGCGGGCAACTAATGAAAAACTGTTTTTT
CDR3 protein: CASSQERATNEKLFF

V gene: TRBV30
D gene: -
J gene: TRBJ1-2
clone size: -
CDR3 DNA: TGTGCCTGGAACCCGCACAGCCCTTGGTACACCTTC
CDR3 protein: CAWNPHSPWYTF

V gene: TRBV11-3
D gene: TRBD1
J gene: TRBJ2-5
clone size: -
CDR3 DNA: TGTGCCAGCAGCCGGGACAGGGAGGAGGAGACCCAGTACTTC
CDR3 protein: CASSRDREEETQYF

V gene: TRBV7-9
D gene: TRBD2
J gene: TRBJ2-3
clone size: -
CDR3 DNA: TGTGCCAGCAGCACGGAGTGGGAGGGTGAGGATACGCAGTATTTT
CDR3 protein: CASSTEWEGEDTQYF

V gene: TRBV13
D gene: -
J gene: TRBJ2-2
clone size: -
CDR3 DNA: TGTGCCAGCAGCTTAGGCCGAGGGACCGAGGAGCTGTTTTTT
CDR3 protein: CASSLGRGTEELFF

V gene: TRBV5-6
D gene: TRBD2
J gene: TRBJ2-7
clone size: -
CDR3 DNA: TGTGCCAGCAGCCGGACTAGCGGAGACTACGAGCAGTACTTC
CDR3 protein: CASSRTSGDYEQYF

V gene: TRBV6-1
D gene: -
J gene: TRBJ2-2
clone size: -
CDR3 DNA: TGTGCCAGCAGTGAAGCGCTGACAGGTTCTGCCGGGGAGCTGTTTTTT
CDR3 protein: CASSEALTGSAGELFF

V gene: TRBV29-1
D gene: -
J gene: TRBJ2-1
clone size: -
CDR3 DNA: TGCAGCGTTGAAGTTCCGGACTACAATGAGCAGTTCTTC
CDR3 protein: CSVEVPDYNEQFF

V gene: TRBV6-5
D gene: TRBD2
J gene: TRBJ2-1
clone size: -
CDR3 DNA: TGTGCCAGCAGTTACTACGGGACTAGCGGATACAATGAGCAGTTCTTC
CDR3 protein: CASSYYGTSGYNEQFF

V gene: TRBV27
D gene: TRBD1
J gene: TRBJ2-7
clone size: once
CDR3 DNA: TGTGCCAGCAGTCACGACAGGGGATCCTACGAGCAGTACTTC
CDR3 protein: CASSHDRGSYEQYF

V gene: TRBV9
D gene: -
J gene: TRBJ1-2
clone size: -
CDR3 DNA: TGTGCCAGCAGCGTAGACGGGAGCTACACCTTC
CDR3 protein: CASSVDGSYTF

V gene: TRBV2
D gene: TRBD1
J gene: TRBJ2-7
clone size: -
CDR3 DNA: TGTGCCAGCAGGGATCCTCAAGGGGGCGTATACGAGCAGTACTTC
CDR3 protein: CASRDPQGGVYEQYF

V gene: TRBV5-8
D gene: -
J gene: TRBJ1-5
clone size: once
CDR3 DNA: TGTGCCAGCAGCTTGGCCGCAGGGTTCGGGGATCAGCCCCAGCATTTT
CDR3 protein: CASSLAAGFGDQPQHF

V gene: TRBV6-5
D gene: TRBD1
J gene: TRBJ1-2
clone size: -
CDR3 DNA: TGTGCCACCACAGGGGGCGGTGGCTACACCTTC
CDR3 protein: CATTGGGGYTF

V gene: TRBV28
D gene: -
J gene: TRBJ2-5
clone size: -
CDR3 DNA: TGTGCCAGCAGTTTAACTAGGGGGGGCGAAGAGACCCAGTACTTC
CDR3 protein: CASSLTRGGEETQYF

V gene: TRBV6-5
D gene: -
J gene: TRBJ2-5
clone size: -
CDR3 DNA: TGTGCCAGCAGGACGATAACGGGGGCGGGGGAGACCCAGTACTTC
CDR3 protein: CASRTITGAGETQYF

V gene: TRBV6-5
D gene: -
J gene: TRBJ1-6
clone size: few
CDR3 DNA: TGTGCCAGCACCTTCCAGGCGAGTTCACCCCTCCACTTT
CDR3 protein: CASTFQASSPLHF

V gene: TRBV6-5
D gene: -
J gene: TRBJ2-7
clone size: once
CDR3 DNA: TGTGCCAGCAGTTACGGCCAGGGCGGGCACGAGCAGTACTTC
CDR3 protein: CASSYGQGGHEQYF

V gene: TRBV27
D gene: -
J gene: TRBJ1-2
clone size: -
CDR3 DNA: TGTGCCAGCAGCCCCGACCCAAGCTATGGCTACACCTTC
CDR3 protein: CASSPDPSYGYTF

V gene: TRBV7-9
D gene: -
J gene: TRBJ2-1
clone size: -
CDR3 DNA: TGTGCCAGCAGCGGAGGTACTAGTATCTCCGATGAGCAGTTCTTC
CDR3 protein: CASSGGTSISDEQFF

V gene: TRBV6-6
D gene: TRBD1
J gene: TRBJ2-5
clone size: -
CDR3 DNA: TGTGCCAGCAGCTCGACAGGGGGCGTCGAGACCCAGTACTTC
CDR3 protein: CASSSTGGVETQYF

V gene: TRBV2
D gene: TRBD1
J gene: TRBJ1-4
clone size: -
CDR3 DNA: TGTGCCAGCAGGACCGGGACAGGGCCTCTAATGCGGGAAAAACTGTTTTTT
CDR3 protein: CASRTGTGPLMREKLFF

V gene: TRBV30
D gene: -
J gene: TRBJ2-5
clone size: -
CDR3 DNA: TGTGCCTGGATAAGGCTCGGCCAGGGGAGCGAGACCCAGTACTTC
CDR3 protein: CAWIRLGQGSETQYF

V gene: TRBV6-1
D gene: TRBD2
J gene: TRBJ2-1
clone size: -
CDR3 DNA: TGTGCCAGCAGTGAAGCTAGTACTAGCGGCTACAATGAGCAGTTCTTC
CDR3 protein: CASSEASTSGYNEQFF

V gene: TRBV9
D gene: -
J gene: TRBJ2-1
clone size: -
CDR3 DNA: TGTGCCAGCAGCGTAGCAGGGCGCAGGGATGAGCAGTTCTTC
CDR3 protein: CASSVAGRRDEQFF

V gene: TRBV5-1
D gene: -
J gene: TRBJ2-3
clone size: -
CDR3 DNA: TGCGCCAGCAGCCAAGAGGCTGACAGGACCTGGCGGGGCACAGATACGCAGTATTTT
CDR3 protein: CASSQEADRTWRGTDTQYF

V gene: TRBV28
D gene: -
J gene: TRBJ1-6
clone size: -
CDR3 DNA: TGTGCCAGCAGTTTTACCCCCACAGGCTATAATTCACCCCTCCACTTT
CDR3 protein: CASSFTPTGYNSPLHF

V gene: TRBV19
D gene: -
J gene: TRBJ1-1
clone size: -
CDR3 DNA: TGTGCCAGTAGTATATACAGGACAATGAACACTGAAGCTTTCTTT
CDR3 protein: CASSIYRTMNTEAFF

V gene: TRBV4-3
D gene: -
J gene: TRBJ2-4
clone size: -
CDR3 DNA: TGCGCCAGCAGCCCGACCCCCACGGACATTCAGTACTTC
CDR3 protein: CASSPTPTDIQYF

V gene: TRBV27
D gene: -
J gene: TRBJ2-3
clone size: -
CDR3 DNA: TGTGCCAGCAGTCGGCGACCCCTTGCAGATACGCAGTATTTT
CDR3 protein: CASSRRPLADTQYF

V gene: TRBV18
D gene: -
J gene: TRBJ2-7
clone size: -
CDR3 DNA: TGTGCCAGCTCAGTTGGACAGTCCTACGAGCAGTACTTC
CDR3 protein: CASSVGQSYEQYF

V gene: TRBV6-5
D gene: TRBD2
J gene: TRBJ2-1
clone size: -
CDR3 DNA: TGTGCCAGCAGTTACCCGGGGGGTAATGAGCAGTTCTTC
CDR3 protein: CASSYPGGNEQFF

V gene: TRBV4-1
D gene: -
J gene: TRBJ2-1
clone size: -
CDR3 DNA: TGCGCCAGCAGCCAAGGTACAGAGGGTTACAATGAGCAGTTCTTC
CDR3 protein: CASSQGTEGYNEQFF

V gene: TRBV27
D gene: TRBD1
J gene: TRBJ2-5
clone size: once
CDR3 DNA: TGTGCCAGCAGTCCGACAGGGGAAGAGACCCAGTACTTC
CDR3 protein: CASSPTGEETQYF

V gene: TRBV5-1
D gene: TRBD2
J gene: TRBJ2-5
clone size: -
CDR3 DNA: TGCGCCAGCAGCTTAGACGGACTAGCGGGGGTCTCAGAGACCCAGTACTTC
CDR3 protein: CASSLDGLAGVSETQYF

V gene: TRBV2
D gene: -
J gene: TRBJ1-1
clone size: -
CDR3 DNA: TGTGCCAGCAGTTGGTTCGTTGAGGAAACCAACACTGAAGCTTTCTTT
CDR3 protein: CASSWFVEETNTEAFF

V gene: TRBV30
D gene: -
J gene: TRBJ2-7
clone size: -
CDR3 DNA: TGTGCCTGGAGTGTAGGGGGGGAATACGAGCAGTACTTC
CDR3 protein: CAWSVGGEYEQYF

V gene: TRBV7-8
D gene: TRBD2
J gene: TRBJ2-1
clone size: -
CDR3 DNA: TGTGCCAGCAGCTTCGGACTAGCGGGAGGGGCCTACAATGAGCAGTTCTTC
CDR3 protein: CASSFGLAGGAYNEQFF

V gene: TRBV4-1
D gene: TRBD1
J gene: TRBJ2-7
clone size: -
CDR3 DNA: TGCGCCAGCAGCCTACGGGGACAGGAGCCCTCCTACGAGCAGTACTTC
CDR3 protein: CASSLRGQEPSYEQYF

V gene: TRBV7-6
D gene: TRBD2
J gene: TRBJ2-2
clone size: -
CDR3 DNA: TGTGCCAGCAGCCCGAAAAGACTAGCGGGAGAGGCCGGGGAGCTGTTTTTT
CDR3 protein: CASSPKRLAGEAGELFF

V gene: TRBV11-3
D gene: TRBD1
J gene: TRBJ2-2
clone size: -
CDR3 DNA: TGTGCCAGCCGGGACAGGGACACCGGGGAGCTGTTTTTT
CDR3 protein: CASRDRDTGELFF

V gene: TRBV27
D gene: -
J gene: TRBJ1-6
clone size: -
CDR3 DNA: TGTGCCAGCAGTTTATCCTCAGGGAATTCACCCCTCCACTTT
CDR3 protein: CASSLSSGNSPLHF